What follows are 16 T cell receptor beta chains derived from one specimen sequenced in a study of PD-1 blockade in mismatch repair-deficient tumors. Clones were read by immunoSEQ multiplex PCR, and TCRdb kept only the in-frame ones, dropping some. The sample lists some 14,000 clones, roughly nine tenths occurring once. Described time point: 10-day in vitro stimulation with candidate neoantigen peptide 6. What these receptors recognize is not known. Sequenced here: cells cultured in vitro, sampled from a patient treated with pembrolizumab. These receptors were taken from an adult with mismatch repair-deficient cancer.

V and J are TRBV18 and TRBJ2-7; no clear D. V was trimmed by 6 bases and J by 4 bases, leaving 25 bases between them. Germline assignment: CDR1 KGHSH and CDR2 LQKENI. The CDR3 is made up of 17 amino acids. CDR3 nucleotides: TGTGCCAGCTCCCCGACCTCCCCAGCGCTGTTACTTTACGAGCAGTACTTC. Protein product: CASSPTSPALLLYEQYF.

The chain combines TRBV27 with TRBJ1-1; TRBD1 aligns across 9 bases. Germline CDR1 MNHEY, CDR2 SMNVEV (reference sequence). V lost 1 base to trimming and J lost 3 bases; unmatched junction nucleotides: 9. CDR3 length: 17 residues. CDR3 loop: CASSLLGQGRGYTEAFF. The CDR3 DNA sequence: TGTGCCAGCAGTTTATTGGGACAGGGAAGGGGATACACTGAAGCTTTCTTT.

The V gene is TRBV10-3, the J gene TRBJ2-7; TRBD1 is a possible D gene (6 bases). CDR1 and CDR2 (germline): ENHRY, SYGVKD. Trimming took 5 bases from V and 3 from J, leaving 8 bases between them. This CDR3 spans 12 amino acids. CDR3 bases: TGTGCCATCAGTAGACAGGACTACGAGCAGTACTTC. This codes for CAISRQDYEQYF.

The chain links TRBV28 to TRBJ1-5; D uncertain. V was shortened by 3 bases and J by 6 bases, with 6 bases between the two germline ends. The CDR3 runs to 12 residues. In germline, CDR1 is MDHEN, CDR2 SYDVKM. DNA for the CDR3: TGTGCCAGCAGTTTGGCTCGTCAGCCCCAGCATTTT. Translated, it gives CASSLARQPQHF.

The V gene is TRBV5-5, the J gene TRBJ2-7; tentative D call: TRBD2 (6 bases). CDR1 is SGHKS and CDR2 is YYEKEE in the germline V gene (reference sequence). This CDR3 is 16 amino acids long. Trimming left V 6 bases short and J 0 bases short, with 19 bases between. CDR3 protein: CASTLKASDGSYEQYF. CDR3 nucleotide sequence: TGTGCCAGCACCCTGAAGGCTAGCGACGGCTCCTACGAGCAGTACTTC. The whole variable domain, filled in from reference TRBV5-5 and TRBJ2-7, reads DAGVTQSPTHLIKTRGQQVTLRCSPISGHKSVSWYQQVLGQGPQFIFQYYEKEERGRGNFPDRFSARQFPNYSSELNVNALLLGDSALYLCASTLKASDGSYEQYFGPGTRLTVT.

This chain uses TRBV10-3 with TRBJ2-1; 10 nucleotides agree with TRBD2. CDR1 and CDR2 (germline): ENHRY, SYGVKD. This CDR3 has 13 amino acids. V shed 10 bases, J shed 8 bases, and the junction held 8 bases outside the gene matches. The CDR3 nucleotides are TGTGCCACAGGACTAGCGGCGTCCGATGAGCAGTTCTTC. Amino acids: CATGLAASDEQFF.

The CDR3 sequence is CASIEQGGIGTGELFF. CDR3 coding DNA: TGTGCCAGCATTGAGCAGGGTGGGATCGGCACCGGGGAGCTGTTTTTT. This sequence joins TRBV6-1 and TRBJ2-2; tentative D call: TRBD1 (5 bases). The ends were cut back, 7 bases at V and 4 bases at J, with 19 bases in the middle. The V gene's germline CDR1 is MNHNS and CDR2 SASEGT. The CDR3 spans 16 residues.

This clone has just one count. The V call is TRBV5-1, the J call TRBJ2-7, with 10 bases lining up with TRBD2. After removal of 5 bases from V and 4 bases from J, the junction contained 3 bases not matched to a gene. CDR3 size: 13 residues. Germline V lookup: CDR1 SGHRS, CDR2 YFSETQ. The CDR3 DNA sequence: TGCGCCAGCAGACTAGCGGGATCGTACGAGCAGTACTTC. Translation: CASRLAGSYEQYF.

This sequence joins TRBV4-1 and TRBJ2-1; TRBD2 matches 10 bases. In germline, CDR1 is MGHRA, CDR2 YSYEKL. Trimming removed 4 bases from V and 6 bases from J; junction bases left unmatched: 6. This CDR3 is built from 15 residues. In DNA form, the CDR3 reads TGCGCCAGCAGCCTTCCGGGACTAGCGTTCAATGAGCAGTTCTTC. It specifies CASSLPGLAFNEQFF.

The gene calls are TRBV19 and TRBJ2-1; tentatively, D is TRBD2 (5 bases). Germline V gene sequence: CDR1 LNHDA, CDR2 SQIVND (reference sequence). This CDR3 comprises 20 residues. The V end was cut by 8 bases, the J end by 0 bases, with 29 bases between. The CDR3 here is CASSYSGIAQLTSSYNEQFF. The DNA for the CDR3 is TGTGCCAGTTCATACTCCGGGATCGCGCAGTTAACAAGCTCCTACAATGAGCAGTTCTTC.

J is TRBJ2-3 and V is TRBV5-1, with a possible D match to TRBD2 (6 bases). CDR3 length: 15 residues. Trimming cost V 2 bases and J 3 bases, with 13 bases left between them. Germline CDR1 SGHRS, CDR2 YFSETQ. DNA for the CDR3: TGCGCCAGCAGCTTCCCCGACGGGAGAACAGATACGCAGTATTTT. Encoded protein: CASSFPDGRTDTQYF.

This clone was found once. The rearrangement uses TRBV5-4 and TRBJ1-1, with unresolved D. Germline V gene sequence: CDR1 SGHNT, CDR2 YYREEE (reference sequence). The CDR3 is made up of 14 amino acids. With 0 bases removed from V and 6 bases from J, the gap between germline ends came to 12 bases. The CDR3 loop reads CASSLGGSGAEAFF. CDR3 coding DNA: TGTGCCAGCAGCTTGGGGGGTTCTGGGGCTGAAGCTTTCTTT. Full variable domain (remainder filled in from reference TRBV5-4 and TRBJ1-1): ETGVTQSPTHLIKTRGQQVTLRCSSQSGHNTVSWYQQALGQGPQFIFQYYREEENGRGNFPPRFSGLQFPNYSSELNVNALELDDSALYLCASSLGGSGAEAFFGQGTRLTVV.

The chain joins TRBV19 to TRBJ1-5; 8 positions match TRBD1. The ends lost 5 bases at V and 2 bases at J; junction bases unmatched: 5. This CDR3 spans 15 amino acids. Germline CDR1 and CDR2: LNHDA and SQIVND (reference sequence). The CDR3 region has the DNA TGTGCCAGTAGTGCTGACAGGGGCGGCAATCAGCCCCAGCATTTT. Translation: CASSADRGGNQPQHF. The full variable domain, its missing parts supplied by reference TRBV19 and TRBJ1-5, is DGGITQSPKYLFRKEGQNVTLSCEQNLNHDAMYWYRQDPGQGLRLIYYSQIVNDFQKGDIAEGYSVSREKKESFPLTVTSAQKNPTAFYLCASSADRGGNQPQHFGDGTRLSIL.

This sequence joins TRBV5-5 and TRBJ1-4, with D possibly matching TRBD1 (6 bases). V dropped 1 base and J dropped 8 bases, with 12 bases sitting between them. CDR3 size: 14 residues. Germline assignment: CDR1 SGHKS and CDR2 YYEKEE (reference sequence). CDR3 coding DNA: TGTGCCAGCAGCTTGTTGGGGGCGCAGGAAAAACTGTTTTTT. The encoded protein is CASSLLGAQEKLFF.

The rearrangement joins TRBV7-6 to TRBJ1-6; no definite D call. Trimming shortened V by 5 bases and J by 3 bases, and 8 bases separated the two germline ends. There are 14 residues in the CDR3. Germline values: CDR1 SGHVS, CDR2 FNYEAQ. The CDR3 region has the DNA TGTGCCAGCAGCCTGACCAGCTATAATTCACCCCTCCACTTT. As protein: CASSLTSYNSPLHF.

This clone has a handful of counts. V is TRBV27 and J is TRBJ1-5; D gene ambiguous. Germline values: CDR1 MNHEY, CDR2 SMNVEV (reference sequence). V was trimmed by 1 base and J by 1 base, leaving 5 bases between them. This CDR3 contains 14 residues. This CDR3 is CASSLLGSNQPQHF. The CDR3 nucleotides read TGTGCCAGCAGTTTATTGGGGAGCAATCAGCCCCAGCATTTT.